The 10 T cell receptor beta chains given below trace back to one sample, sequenced in a study of tumor-infiltrating lymphocytes in primary liver carcinoma. Starting from around 0.45 ug of total RNA, TCR beta cDNA was produced with a primer in the constant region. Slightly modified ARM-PCR served as the procedure for the TCR beta libraries. These libraries came from three rounds of nested multiplex PCR. TRBV1-TRBV30 forward and Cbeta reverse primers drove the first two roughly 10-cycle rounds. TCRdb re-called the multiplex PCR reads through MiXCR, storing one row per CDR3 protein. The sample gives more than 70,000 distinct CDR3 sequences, 69% of which show up once; roughly 28% is in the top ten. Scientists recovered RNA and DNA together from about 20-30 mg of unsorted bulk tissue. Sequences were obtained from tumor-adjacent normal liver tissue. The receptor set was obtained from a man aged 35 to 55 with primary liver carcinoma and hepatitis B virus infection.

On this clonotype itself: Germline is not matched at one junction end, which may reflect a read error. The chain joins TRBV11-2 to TRBJ2-2; D uncertain. Germline lookup yields CDR1 SGHAT and CDR2 FQNNGV. This CDR3 region has 15 residues. The CDR3 reads CTRSFRQSSTGELFF. Here the CDR3 DNA reads TGTACCAGAAGCTTTAGGCAATCGAGCACCGGGGAGCTGTTTTTT.

A word on this clonotype: The final CDR3 position lacks the conserved phenylalanine or tryptophan, pointing to a likely read error. The CDR3 reads CASSRTSGVPYNEQFS. Here the CDR3 DNA reads TGTGCCAGTAGTCGGACTAGCGGGGTCCCCTACAATGAGCAGTTCTCC. This chain links TRBV12-3 or TRBV12-4 with TRBJ2-1; TRBD2 agrees at 12 bases. Trimming took 9 bases from V and 2 from J; bases not matched to a gene: 8. This CDR3 region has 16 residues.

V usage is TRBV14 and J usage is TRBJ1-2, with no clear D. The V end was cut by 1 base, the J end by 7 bases, with 16 bases between. Germline V gene sequence: CDR1 SGHDN, CDR2 FVKESK. The CDR3 covers 15 residues. CDR3 loop: CASSQGYTIQGGYTF. CDR3 nucleotides: TGTGCCAGCAGCCAAGGGTACACAATACAAGGTGGCTACACCTTC.

In this sample, this clonotype turned up a few times. The chain has TRBV12-3 or TRBV12-4 and TRBJ2-7; no clear D gene. Trimming left V 9 bases short and J 0 bases short, with 9 bases between. The CDR3 extends over 12 amino acids. The CDR3 DNA reads TGTGCCAGTAATTTACTCTCCTACGAGCAGTACTTC. Amino acid sequence: CASNLLSYEQYF.

This clonotype was observed many times. The CDR3: CASSQAIGQKSGNTIYF. The DNA for the CDR3 is TGCGCCAGCAGCCAAGCGATAGGACAGAAATCTGGAAACACCATATATTTT. The chain has TRBV4-3 and TRBJ1-3, with a weak D call TRBD1 (6 bases). V was cut by 1 base and J by 1 base, with 14 bases left in between. The CDR3 is 17 residues long. Germline CDR1 LGHNA, CDR2 YSLEER.

In the case of this clonotype: Germline and junction disagree at one end, which may indicate a read error. The rearrangement links TRBV12-3 or TRBV12-4 to TRBJ2-1; D uncertain. The CDR3 extends over 14 amino acids. CDR3 protein: CASSLLRSYIEQFF. Written as DNA, the CDR3 is TGTGCTAGCAGCCTCTTACGTTCCTACATTGAGCAGTTCTTC.

About this clonotype: One end of the junction varies from germline; a read error may be responsible. The chain recombines TRBV29-1 with TRBJ2-7; a weak D match, TRBD2 (6 bases). The DNA end is a closer match to TRBJ2-1, so the J assignment may be wrong. This CDR3 is built from 15 residues. Germline-derived CDR1 and CDR2 are SQVTM and ANQGSEA. CDR3 amino acids: CSIEEERDGSYEQFF. In DNA form, the CDR3 reads TGCAGCATTGAAGAAGAACGTGACGGGAGCTACGAGCAGTTCTTC.

By sample fraction, this clonotype is medium-sized. The V gene is TRBV5-1, the J gene TRBJ2-1; 9 bases agree with TRBD1. J was trimmed by 6 bases and V by 4 bases; bases with no gene match: 5. This CDR3 comprises 14 residues. Germline V gene lookup returns CDR1 SGHRS and CDR2 YFSETQ. Here the CDR3 DNA reads TGCGCCAGCAGCGGTGGACAGGGGAGCAATGAGCAGTTCTTC. Translation: CASSGGQGSNEQFF.

The chain combines TRBV6-5 with TRBJ2-1, with D tentatively TRBD1 (6 bases). The germline V gene encodes CDR1 MNHEY and CDR2 SVGAGI. The CDR3 is made up of 15 amino acids. V lost 2 bases to trimming and J lost 6 bases, with 14 bases between them. The CDR3 nucleotides read TGTGCCAGCAGTTACGGGGCAGGGGCGTCCAATGAGCAGTTCTTC. Protein: CASSYGAGASNEQFF.

This clonotype was recorded many times. It is likely a read error, because the conserved phenylalanine at the end of the CDR3 is missing. The chain is built from TRBV11-2 and TRBJ1-2; 8 bases map to TRBD1. Trimming removed 3 bases from V and 8 bases from J; junction bases left unmatched: 11. The V gene's germline CDR1 is SGHAT and CDR2 FQNNGV. The CDR3 extends over 15 amino acids. CDR3 coding DNA: TGTGCCAGCAGCTTCTCAATCACAGGGGGAGGAGGCTACACCTCC. Protein sequence: CASSFSITGGGGYTS.